The present entry profiles one T cell receptor (beta chain) with its context. This entry comes from a study of T cell responses to AZD1222 COVID-19 vaccine. Trimming cost V 7 bases and J 1 base; bases outside gene matches: 6. Germline V gives CDR1 SQVTM, CDR2 ANQGSEA. The CDR3 contains 14 residues. Assay used: immunoSEQ multiplex PCR; TCRdb lists only in-frame clones, some missing. The sample has approximately 110,000 clones; around 88% are singletons. The source of this sequence is an adult in good health. The material was peripheral blood, obtained on day 0 of AZD1222 vaccination. J is TRBJ1-1 and V is TRBV29-1; 10 nucleotides match TRBD1. CDR3 nucleotide sequence: TGCAGCGGCAGCGGGACAGGGGAGAACACTGAAGCTTTCTTT. Protein product: CSGSGTGENTEAFF.